The T cell receptor beta chain under discussion was sequenced for a study of cytomegalovirus exposure and HLA in healthy donors. Study-wide results and caveats: CMV serostatus alone was available as immune exposure information.

This CDR3 is built from 14 residues. The ends lost 2 bases at V and 4 bases at J; junction bases unmatched: 0. Per the germline V gene, CDR1 is MDHEN and CDR2 is SYDVKM. Concerning this clone itself: Its antigen is not known.

The PCR ran on 60 Vbeta and 13 Jbeta primers. Clones were sequenced by immunoSEQ multiplex PCR, and TCRdb holds only the in-frame ones, with some missing. The table has about 89,000 clones, more than 70% seen once; the top ten hold more than 3%. The sequence came from a man aged 25-40 years in good health and CMV-seronegative. V gene TRBV28 combines with J gene TRBJ2-5; 11 nucleotides agree with TRBD2. The sequenced sample consisted of PBMCs. The CDR3 here is CASSLGLAGETQYF. The CDR3, as DNA: TGTGCCAGCAGTTTAGGACTAGCGGGAGAGACCCAGTACTTC.